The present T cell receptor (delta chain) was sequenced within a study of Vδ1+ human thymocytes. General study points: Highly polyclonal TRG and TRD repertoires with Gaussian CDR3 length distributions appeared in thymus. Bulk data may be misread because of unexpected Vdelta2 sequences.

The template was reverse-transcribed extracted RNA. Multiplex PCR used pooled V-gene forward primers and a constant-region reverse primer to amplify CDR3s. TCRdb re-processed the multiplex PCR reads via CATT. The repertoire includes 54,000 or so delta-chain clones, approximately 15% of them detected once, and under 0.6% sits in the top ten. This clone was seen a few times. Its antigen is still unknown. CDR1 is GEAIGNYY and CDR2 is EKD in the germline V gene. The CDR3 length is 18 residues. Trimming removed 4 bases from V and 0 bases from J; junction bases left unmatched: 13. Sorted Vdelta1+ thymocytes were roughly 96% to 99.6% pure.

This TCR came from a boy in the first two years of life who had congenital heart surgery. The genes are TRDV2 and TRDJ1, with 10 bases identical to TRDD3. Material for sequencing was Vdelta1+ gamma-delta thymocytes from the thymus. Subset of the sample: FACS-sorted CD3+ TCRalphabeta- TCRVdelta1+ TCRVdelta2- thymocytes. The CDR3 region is CACEERGDTTSYTDKLIF. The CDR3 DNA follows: TGTGCCTGTGAGGAACGGGGGGATACGACGTCGTACACCGATAAACTCATCTTT.